This T cell receptor (beta chain) was retrieved from a study of blood T cells in healthy people across ages. The wider study: Per two T cells, about one barcoded beta molecule was captured through template switching. The study's findings and limits: More naive CD4+ cells and higher diversity were found in long-lived than in aged donors.

As for this clonotype: Antigen: not known.

Germline V lookup: CDR1 SGHTA, CDR2 FQGNSA. The CDR3 consists of 17 residues. V dropped 1 base and J dropped 7; count of bases not matched to a gene: 10. It was with a sample-barcoded 5' primer and a J-beta primer mix that a second PCR of roughly 6 to 12 cycles was run. Each CDR3 protein is one row after TCRdb ran MiXCR on the 5' RACE reads. The table lists roughly 1,700,000 distinct CDR3 sequences, 28% of them singletons. V usage is TRBV7-2 and J usage is TRBJ2-5, with 12 nucleotides matching TRBD2. This TCR derives from a woman in her 30s in good health. The sample comprised blood. DNA for the CDR3: TGTGCCAGCAGCTTAGGTTCTAGCGGGGGGGTAGGCGGGACCCAGTACTTC. Its translation: CASSLGSSGGVGGTQYF.